This TCR beta chain was identified in a study of tumor-infiltrating lymphocytes in localized non-small cell lung cancer. Study information: Some samples were collected after neoadjuvant chemotherapy; smokers, never-smokers and several histologies were included. From each patient, both tumor and uninvolved lung, non-adjacent to tumor, were sampled.

Assay: immunoSEQ multiplex PCR; the TCRdb copy retains only in-frame clones and omits some. This sample carries approximately 15,000 clones, 65% to 85% of them seen once, and the ten largest clones take about 9.4%. This CDR3 is 15 amino acids long. The sample consisted of uninvolved lung tissue not adjacent to the tumor. The sequence was collected from a human donor with non-small cell lung cancer. V gene TRBV21-1 combines with J gene TRBJ1-2; TRBD1, as called in the table, went unchecked against the DNA. TRBV21-1 has pseudogene status. In nucleotides, the CDR3 is TGTGCCAGCAGCAATAGGGGGAATGCTAACTATGGCTACACCTTC. It is translated as CASSNRGNANYGYTF.